What follows describes a single T cell receptor (beta chain). Antigen: not known. This sample was included in a study of blood T cells in healthy people across ages. As for the study in general: About one barcoded beta molecule was captured per two T cells (by template switching). General observations from the study: Long-lived donors exceeded aged donors in naive CD4+ cells and diversity.

Per sample, a minimum of 6.5 million PBMCs were isolated. The CDR3 contains 14 residues. V shed 1 base and J shed 6 bases, with 10 bases lying between them. The V gene's germline CDR1 is MGHRA and CDR2 YSYEKL. Using a J-beta primer mix together with a sample-barcoded 5' primer, a second PCR was run for roughly 7 to 11 cycles. A 12-random-nucleotide template-switch adaptor tagged each cDNA molecule. One entry per CDR3 protein results from TCRdb running MiXCR on the 5' RACE reads. The sample contains some 1.1 million distinct CDR3 sequences, 35% to 45% of which appear only once. The chain has TRBV4-1 and TRBJ1-5; D is possibly TRBD1 (6 bases). This clonotype originated in a man between 18 and 29 years old in good health. Sequenced material: blood. The CDR3 loop reads CASSQAPGAQPQHF. The CDR3 coding sequence is TGCGCCAGCAGCCAAGCGCCAGGGGCTCAGCCCCAGCATTTT.